This record covers a single T cell receptor (beta chain). Alongside a J-beta primer mix, a sample-barcoded 5' primer served in a second PCR lasting roughly 6 to 11 cycles. From the 5' RACE reads, TCRdb called clonotypes with MiXCR, one entry per CDR3 protein. The sample contains roughly 900,000 distinct CDR3 sequences, about 48% of which appear only once. These data are taken from a study of blood T cells in healthy people across ages. This CDR3 is built from 15 residues. The germline V and J ends were trimmed by 0 bases and 4 bases, with 10 bases remaining between them. Germline V lookup: CDR1 SGHAT, CDR2 FQNNGV.

The sequence was collected from a man under 40 in good health. Sequencing was carried out using blood. The rearrangement links TRBV11-2 to TRBJ1-5; maybe TRBD1 (5 bases). CDR3 region: CASSLEMGGNQPQHF. For the CDR3, the DNA is TGTGCCAGCAGCTTAGAGATGGGGGGTAATCAGCCCCAGCATTTT. Looking up the rest from reference TRBV11-2 and TRBJ1-5 gives the full variable domain: EAGVAQSPRYKIIEKRQSVAFWCNPISGHATLYWYQQILGQGPKLLIQFQNNGVVDDSQLPKDRFSAERLKGVDSTLKIQPAKLEDSAVYLCASSLEMGGNQPQHFGDGTRLSIL.